The present entry profiles one T cell receptor beta chain with its context. Its cognate antigen is unknown. TCRdb's table, derived via immunoSEQ multiplex PCR, lists solely in-frame clones and lacks some. The sample yields 2 million to 2.5 million clones, almost 96% seen once. This entry comes from a study of shared clonotypes between healthy human individuals. Trimming shortened V by 3 bases and J by 0 bases, and 8 bases separated the two germline ends. This CDR3 has 14 amino acids. CDR1 and CDR2 from the germline V gene are SNHLY and FYNNEI. General observations from the study: Clonotypes shared by all four sorted-subset donors had higher generation probabilities than non-shared clonotypes.

The chain carries TRBV2 and TRBJ1-2; no definite D call. Source material: naive CD4+ T cells sorted from blood. The subset is: CD45RA+ positively selected. This sequence originates from a man aged 18-30 years in good health. The DNA for the CDR3 is TGTGCCAGCAGTGAGGACCTACCTAACTATGGCTACACCTTC. It is translated as CASSEDLPNYGYTF.